This T cell receptor beta chain was identified during a study of cytomegalovirus exposure and HLA in healthy donors. It was healthy bone marrow donors who served as donors. The primer mix had 60 Vbeta and 13 Jbeta primers. Generated by immunoSEQ multiplex PCR, the TCRdb table keeps only in-frame clones and is missing some. The table has about 150,000 clones, 65% to 80% seen once. Germline lookup yields CDR1 SGHNT and CDR2 YYREEE (reference sequence). Trimming at V came to 1 base and at J to 6 bases, leaving 10 bases not matched to a gene. CDR3 length: 15 residues. The sample taken for sequencing was PBMCs. This TCR was recovered from a man between 25 and 39 years old in good health and CMV-seronegative. The V gene is TRBV5-4, the J gene TRBJ2-7; 7 nucleotides line up with TRBD2. CDR3 in amino acids: CASSLTRTGGGEQYF. In nucleotides, the CDR3 is TGTGCCAGCAGCTTGACAAGAACGGGGGGTGGCGAGCAGTACTTC. The full variable domain, with the rest looked up from reference TRBV5-4 and TRBJ2-7, is ETGVTQSPTHLIKTRGQQVTLRCSSQSGHNTVSWYQQALGQGPQFIFQYYREEENGRGNFPPRFSGLQFPNYSSELNVNALELDDSALYLCASSLTRTGGGEQYFGPGTRLTVT.